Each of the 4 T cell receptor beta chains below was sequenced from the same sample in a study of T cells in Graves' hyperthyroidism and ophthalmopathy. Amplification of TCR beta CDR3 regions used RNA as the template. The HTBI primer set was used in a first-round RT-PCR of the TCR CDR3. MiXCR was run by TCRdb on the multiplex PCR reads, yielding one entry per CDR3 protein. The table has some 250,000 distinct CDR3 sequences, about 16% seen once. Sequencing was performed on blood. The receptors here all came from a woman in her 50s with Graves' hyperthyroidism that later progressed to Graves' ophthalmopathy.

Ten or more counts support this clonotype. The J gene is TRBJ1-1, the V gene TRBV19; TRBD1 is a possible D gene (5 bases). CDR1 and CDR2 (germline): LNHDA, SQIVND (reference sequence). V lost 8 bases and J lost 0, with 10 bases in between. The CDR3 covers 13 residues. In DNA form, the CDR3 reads TGTGCCAGTCAACAGGACTTGAACACTGAAGCTTTCTTT. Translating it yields CASQQDLNTEAFF.

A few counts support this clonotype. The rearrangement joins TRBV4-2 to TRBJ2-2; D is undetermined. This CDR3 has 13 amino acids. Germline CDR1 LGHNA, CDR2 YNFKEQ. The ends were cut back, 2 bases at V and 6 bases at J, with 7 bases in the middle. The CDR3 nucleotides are TGTGCCAGCAGCCAACAAACCTCCGGGGAGCTGTTTTTT. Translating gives CASSQQTSGELFF.

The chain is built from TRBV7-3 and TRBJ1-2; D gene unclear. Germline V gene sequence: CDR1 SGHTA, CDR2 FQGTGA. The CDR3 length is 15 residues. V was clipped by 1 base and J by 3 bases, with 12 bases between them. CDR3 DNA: TGTGCCAGCAGCTTAAGTGGCGGCGTCGACTATGGCTACACCTTC. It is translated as CASSLSGGVDYGYTF.

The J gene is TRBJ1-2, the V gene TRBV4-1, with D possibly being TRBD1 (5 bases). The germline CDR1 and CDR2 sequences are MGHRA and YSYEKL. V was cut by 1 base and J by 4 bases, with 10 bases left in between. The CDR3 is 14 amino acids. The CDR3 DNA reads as TGCGCCAGCAGCCAAGCCGACAGATTCTATGGCTACACCTTC. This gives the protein CASSQADRFYGYTF.